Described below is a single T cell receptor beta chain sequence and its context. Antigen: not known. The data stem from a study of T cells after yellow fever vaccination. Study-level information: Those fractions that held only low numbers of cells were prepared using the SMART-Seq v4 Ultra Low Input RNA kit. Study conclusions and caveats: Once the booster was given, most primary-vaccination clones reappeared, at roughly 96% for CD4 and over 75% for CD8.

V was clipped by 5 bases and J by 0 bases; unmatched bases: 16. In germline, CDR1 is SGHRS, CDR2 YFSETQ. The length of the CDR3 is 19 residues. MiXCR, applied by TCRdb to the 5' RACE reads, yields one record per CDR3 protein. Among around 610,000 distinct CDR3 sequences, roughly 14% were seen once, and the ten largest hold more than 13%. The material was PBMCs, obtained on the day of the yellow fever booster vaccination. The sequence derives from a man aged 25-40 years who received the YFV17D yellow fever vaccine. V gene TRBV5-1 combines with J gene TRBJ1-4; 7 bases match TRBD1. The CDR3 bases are TGCGCCAGCAGTCCGAAGTCGGGACAGCTACTCTCAACTAATGAAAAACTGTTTTTT. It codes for CASSPKSGQLLSTNEKLFF.